Presented here are 27 T cell receptor beta chains from one specimen sequenced in a study of cytomegalovirus exposure and HLA in healthy donors. The PCR employed 60 Vbeta primers together with 13 Jbeta primers. Clones were read by immunoSEQ multiplex PCR, and TCRdb kept only the in-frame ones, dropping some. This repertoire shows about 230,000 clones, more than 75% found once; its top ten account for roughly 1.3%. The sequenced sample was PBMCs. These receptors all stem from a human donor in good health.

CDR3 protein: CASSYLGRSTYNEQFF. CDR3 nucleotides: TGTGCCAGCAGTTACCTCGGGAGAAGCACCTACAATGAGCAGTTCTTC. The V and J genes are TRBV6-5 and TRBJ2-1, with a tentative D call TRBD2 (6 bases). Germline CDR1 MNHEY, CDR2 SVGAGI. This CDR3 comprises 16 residues. V was pared by 2 bases and J by 2 bases, with 13 bases between.

The genes are TRBV4-2 and TRBJ1-5; 11 nucleotides agree with TRBD1. Germline V gives CDR1 LGHNA, CDR2 YNFKEQ. CDR3 length: 19 residues. V lost 4 bases to trimming and J lost 7 bases; unmatched junction nucleotides: 18. CDR3 coding DNA: TGTGCCAGCAGCCTATTAATCCTCGGGACAGGGGGTAGCGGACAGCCCCAGCATTTT. Translated, it gives CASSLLILGTGGSGQPQHF.

The gene calls are TRBV6-5 and TRBJ1-2; D not resolved. The V end was cut by 6 bases, the J end by 3 bases, with 17 bases between. CDR3 length: 15 amino acids. Germline assignment: CDR1 MNHEY and CDR2 SVGAGI. The CDR3 spells CASRVFRGADYGYTF. The CDR3 bases are TGTGCCAGCAGGGTCTTTCGGGGAGCGGACTATGGCTACACCTTC.

This clone was counted once. The rearrangement uses TRBV2 and TRBJ1-5; D is unclear. Deletions cut 7 bases from V and 3 bases from J, with 10 bases between. Germline V CDR1 and CDR2: SNHLY, FYNNEI. CDR3 size: 13 residues. CDR3 in amino acids: CASKNRVNQPQHF. CDR3 sequence (DNA): TGTGCCAGCAAGAACAGAGTCAATCAGCCCCAGCATTTT.

This chain connects TRBV18 to TRBJ1-2, with D possibly being TRBD1 (6 bases). Trimming stripped 3 bases from V and 0 bases from J, with 17 bases between. Germline lookup yields CDR1 KGHSH and CDR2 LQKENI. The CDR3 is made up of 17 amino acids. This CDR3 reads CASSPTAGATANYGYTF. In nucleotides, the CDR3 is TGTGCCAGCTCACCTACAGCAGGGGCCACGGCTAACTATGGCTACACCTTC.

This clone is a singleton in its sample. The V and J genes are TRBV5-8 and TRBJ2-2; no clear D. Trimming took off 0 bases at V and 6 bases at J, with 12 bases between the two ends. Germline V CDR1 and CDR2: SGHTS, YDEGEE. There are 15 residues in the CDR3. Here the CDR3 DNA reads TGTGCCAGCAGCTTGGCCTGGCAGTTGTCCGGGGAGCTGTTTTTT. Translated, it gives CASSLAWQLSGELFF.

The chain carries TRBV7-3 and TRBJ2-3; 14 nucleotides align to TRBD2. CDR3 length equals 19 residues. The V segment lost 1 base and the J segment 1 base; nucleotides outside the gene matches: 7. Germline CDR1 SGHTA, CDR2 FQGTGA. Here the CDR3 reads CASSLRGLAGDLGTDTQYF. CDR3 nucleotide sequence: TGTGCCAGCAGCTTAAGGGGACTAGCGGGGGACCTTGGCACAGATACGCAGTATTTT.

V is TRBV4-1 and J is TRBJ2-1; the D gene is possibly TRBD1 (5 bases). The CDR3 contains 15 residues. Germline CDR1 MGHRA, CDR2 YSYEKL. V was pared by 1 base and J by 6 bases, with 13 bases between. The DNA for the CDR3 is TGCGCCAGCAGCCAAGTTTCAGGGCTGGTCAATGAGCAGTTCTTC. This sequence encodes CASSQVSGLVNEQFF.

The chain recombines TRBV28 with TRBJ1-1; D is perhaps TRBD1 (5 bases). CDR1 and CDR2 (germline): MDHEN, SYDVKM. CDR3 length: 18 amino acids. V lost 5 bases and J lost 3, with 25 bases in between. CDR3 in amino acids: CASSPWGGVEEEDTEAFF. The CDR3 region has the DNA TGTGCCAGCAGTCCCTGGGGGGGAGTTGAGGAAGAGGACACTGAAGCTTTCTTT.

About this clone itself: The sample has other DNA sequences that encode this CDR3 too. The chain joins TRBV7-9 to TRBJ1-2; D unclear. Trimming stripped 0 bases from V and 1 base from J, with 12 bases between. This CDR3 region has 16 residues. Germline assignment: CDR1 SEHNR and CDR2 FQNEAQ (reference sequence). The CDR3 coding sequence is TGTGCCAGCAGCTTAGCGGGCGGGCGGGGTAACTATGGCTACACCTTC. Translation: CASSLAGGRGNYGYTF.

The V call is TRBV5-3, the J call TRBJ2-1; 13 bases align to TRBD2. TRBV5-3 is known as an ORF, though its function is uncertain. V shed 0 bases and J 4 bases; nucleotides not matched to a gene: 19. CDR3 size: 22 residues. CDR3 sequence: CARSLAGDRWGPGLAGYNEQFF. The CDR3 region has the DNA TGTGCCAGAAGCTTGGCAGGGGACAGGTGGGGGCCGGGACTAGCGGGATACAATGAGCAGTTCTTC.

The V gene is TRBV28, the J gene TRBJ1-2, with 9 positions matching TRBD1. Germline loops: CDR1 MDHEN, CDR2 SYDVKM. Trimming removed 5 bases from V and 4 bases from J; junction bases left unmatched: 5. This CDR3 comprises 14 residues. The CDR3 sequence: CASSRPGQGYGYTF. CDR3 bases: TGTGCCAGCAGTCGGCCGGGACAGGGCTATGGCTACACCTTC.

The gene calls are TRBV29-1 and TRBJ1-1, with no clear D. V shed 1 base and J shed 1 base, with 10 bases lying between them. In germline, CDR1 is SQVTM, CDR2 ANQGSEA. This CDR3 is 14 amino acids long. CDR3 region: CSVEGRGRNTEAFF. As DNA, the CDR3 is TGCAGCGTTGAAGGGCGAGGGAGGAACACTGAAGCTTTCTTT.

The sample holds one count of this clone. V gene TRBV2 combines with J gene TRBJ1-2; a possible D gene is TRBD1 (6 bases). The CDR3 covers 14 residues. The germline V gene encodes CDR1 SNHLY and CDR2 FYNNEI. Trimming stripped 7 bases from V and 5 bases from J, with 17 bases between. CDR3 sequence reads: CASIRGGLFYGYTF. Written as DNA, the CDR3 is TGTGCCAGCATTCGCGGGGGGCTATTTTATGGCTACACCTTC.

Here the CDR3 reads CASSPPSTYEQYF. In DNA, the CDR3 is TGTGCCAGCTCACCACCGTCAACCTACGAGCAGTACTTC. This rearrangement joins TRBV18 to TRBJ2-7; D not certain. Looked up from germline, CDR1 is KGHSH and CDR2 is LQKENI. The CDR3 runs 13 residues. V lost 0 bases and J lost 2, with 5 bases in between.

CDR3 nucleotides: TGTGCCAGCAACAGGGGGCTTAACAATGAGCAGTTCTTC. It codes for CASNRGLNNEQFF. This chain connects TRBV6-1 to TRBJ2-1, with 9 bases aligning to TRBD1. Trimming took 7 bases from V and 5 from J; bases not matched to a gene: 3. The length of the CDR3 is 13 residues. Germline V CDR1 and CDR2: MNHNS, SASEGT.

In regard to this clone: This CDR3 is also generated by other DNA sequences in the sample. This chain connects TRBV25-1 to TRBJ1-2; D unclear. This CDR3 spans 11 amino acids. V lost 8 bases and J 2 bases, leaving 6 bases between the germline ends. CDR1 MGHDK and CDR2 SYGVNS come from the germline V gene. The chain's CDR3 is CASSRNYGYTF. Written as DNA, the CDR3 is TGTGCCAGCTCGAGGAACTATGGCTACACCTTC.

This chain joins TRBV19 and TRBJ2-3; 11 nucleotides line up with TRBD2. The V gene's germline CDR1 is LNHDA and CDR2 SQIVND (reference sequence). The CDR3 covers 14 residues. J was trimmed by 5 bases and V by 5 bases; bases with no gene match: 3. CDR3 residues: CASSGLAGGDTQYF. In nucleotides, the CDR3 is TGTGCCAGTAGTGGGCTAGCGGGAGGAGATACGCAGTATTTT.

This clone has more than one count but fewer than ten. V usage is TRBV2 and J usage is TRBJ1-2; 8 bases are a match to TRBD1. V was pared by 7 bases and J by 3 bases, with 7 bases of the junction left unmatched. Germline loops: CDR1 SNHLY, CDR2 FYNNEI. The CDR3 loop spans 14 amino acids. The CDR3 spells CASTPARGHYGYTF. The CDR3 DNA follows: TGTGCCAGCACCCCGGCCAGGGGGCACTATGGCTACACCTTC.

This chain joins TRBV5-6 and TRBJ2-1, with TRBD2 as a possible D gene (5 bases). CDR3 length equals 15 residues. V dropped 4 bases and J dropped 4 bases, with 15 bases sitting between them. Per germline, CDR1 SGHDT and CDR2 YYEEEE. CDR3 sequence (DNA): TGTGCCAGCAGCAATTTATATGAGGGTTACAATGAGCAGTTCTTC. Translation: CASSNLYEGYNEQFF.

The chain recombines TRBV5-1 with TRBJ2-5; 13 nucleotides match TRBD2. CDR3 size: 15 residues. Germline loops: CDR1 SGHRS, CDR2 YFSETQ. The trim removed 4 bases at V and 6 bases at J, leaving 6 bases unmatched. This CDR3 reads CASSTGTSGKKTQYF. The CDR3 nucleotides read TGCGCCAGCAGCACCGGGACTAGCGGGAAAAAGACCCAGTACTTC.

J is TRBJ2-1 and V is TRBV2, with D maybe TRBD2 (5 bases). Germline lookup yields CDR1 SNHLY and CDR2 FYNNEI. The V gene lost 7 bases and the J gene lost 10 bases, with 17 bases spanning the gap. CDR3 length equals 13 residues. This chain's CDR3 is CASNLALLGEQFF. DNA for the CDR3: TGTGCCAGCAACCTAGCCCTCCTCGGGGAGCAGTTCTTC. Full variable domain (outside the CDR3, taken from reference TRBV2 and TRBJ2-1): EPEVTQTPSHQVTQMGQEVILRCVPISNHLYFYWYRQILGQKVEFLVSFYNNEISEKSEIFDDQFSVERPDGSNFTLKIRSTKLEDSAMYFCASNLALLGEQFFGPGTRLTVL.

The rearrangement uses TRBV7-9 and TRBJ1-1; D gene ambiguous. The V end was cut by 1 base, the J end by 4 bases, with 10 bases between. CDR1 is SEHNR and CDR2 is FQNEAQ in the germline V gene (reference sequence). The CDR3 runs 14 residues. The CDR3 nucleotides are TGTGCCAGCAGCTTAGACCGGGGAGGCACTGAAGCTTTCTTT. This encodes CASSLDRGGTEAFF.

The V and J genes are TRBV4-1 and TRBJ2-7, with 7 nucleotides matching TRBD1. Germline CDR1 is MGHRA and CDR2 is YSYEKL. The length of the CDR3 is 16 residues. V lost 0 bases to trimming and J lost 1 base; unmatched junction nucleotides: 6. CDR3 sequence: CASSQDVTGESYEQYF. The CDR3 coding sequence is TGCGCCAGCAGCCAAGATGTAACAGGGGAATCCTACGAGCAGTACTTC.

Only a few counts were recorded for this clone. The gene calls are TRBV7-9 and TRBJ2-5; D ambiguous. Germline loops: CDR1 SEHNR, CDR2 FQNEAQ (reference sequence). The germline V and J ends were trimmed by 8 bases and 4 bases, with 8 bases remaining between them. There are 11 residues in the CDR3. The chain's CDR3 is CASGPGETQYF. In DNA, the CDR3 is TGTGCCAGCGGTCCGGGAGAGACCCAGTACTTC.

The V and J genes are TRBV7-3 and TRBJ2-7; weak D call: TRBD2 (5 bases). The length of the CDR3 is 19 residues. CDR1 is SGHTA and CDR2 is FQGTGA in the germline V gene. V was trimmed by 1 base and J by 4 bases, leaving 26 bases between them. The DNA of the CDR3 is TGTGCCAGCAGCTTAAAGCCGGATCGGCTCTACCGGGAACGGTACGAGCAGTACTTC. It yields the protein CASSLKPDRLYRERYEQYF.

This clone was counted once. V is TRBV11-2 and J is TRBJ1-5; D ambiguous. Between the trimmed V and J ends, which lost 0 bases and 3 bases, there was a span of 12 bases. The V gene's germline CDR1 is SGHAT and CDR2 FQNNGV. CDR3 size: 16 residues. CDR3 residues: CASSLEGGEVNQPQHF. The CDR3 DNA follows: TGTGCCAGCAGCTTAGAAGGCGGGGAGGTCAATCAGCCCCAGCATTTT.